The present T cell receptor beta chain was sequenced within a study of graft-versus-host responses after intestinal transplantation. V lost 5 bases and J lost 5; bases outside the gene matches: 13. The CDR3 is made up of 16 amino acids. CDR1 and CDR2 from the germline V gene are SGHRS and YFSETQ. Data came from immunoSEQ multiplex PCR; TCRdb stores just in-frame clones and leaves some out. The sample lists about 27,000 clones, approximately 87% occurring once. This receptor was taken from a human patient who received an intestinal transplant, so some T cells may come from the graft donor. This sequence joins TRBV5-1 and TRBJ2-5; 9 bases are shared with TRBD1. The sequences come from PBMCs, collected 28 days after intestinal transplant. The CDR3 here is CASSAGDREYGETQYF. Here the CDR3 DNA reads TGCGCCAGCAGTGCTGGGGACAGGGAGTATGGGGAGACCCAGTACTTC.